This T cell receptor (beta chain) was sequenced during a study of blood T cell repertoires in COVID-19. On the study more broadly: Spain, Italy and the United States supplied samples that represented acute and convalescent COVID-19. PBMCs, B-cell-depleted T cells, or T cells provided the cDNA or gDNA that made up the material.

Trimming took 5 bases from V and 5 from J; bases not matched to a gene: 7. The CDR3 extends over 13 amino acids. CDR1 is SGHRS, CDR2 YFSETQ, per germline. Original data processing: From reference gene primer amplification, estimates of nucleated cell counts were derived. The data were produced by immunoSEQ multiplex PCR, yet TCRdb's version contains in-frame clones alone and is incomplete. The V and J calls and the clone size are those of that table, but D and trimming were determined from the DNA. The table lists about 490,000 clones, 70% to 90% of them singletons. V and J are TRBV5-1 and TRBJ2-7; 7 bases map to TRBD2. This sequence was found in a human donor in a cohort sampled during active COVID-19. The material sequenced was peripheral blood. In DNA form, the CDR3 reads TGCGCCAGCAGTCGCGGACTAGACCACGAGCAGTACTTC. Protein product: CASSRGLDHEQYF.